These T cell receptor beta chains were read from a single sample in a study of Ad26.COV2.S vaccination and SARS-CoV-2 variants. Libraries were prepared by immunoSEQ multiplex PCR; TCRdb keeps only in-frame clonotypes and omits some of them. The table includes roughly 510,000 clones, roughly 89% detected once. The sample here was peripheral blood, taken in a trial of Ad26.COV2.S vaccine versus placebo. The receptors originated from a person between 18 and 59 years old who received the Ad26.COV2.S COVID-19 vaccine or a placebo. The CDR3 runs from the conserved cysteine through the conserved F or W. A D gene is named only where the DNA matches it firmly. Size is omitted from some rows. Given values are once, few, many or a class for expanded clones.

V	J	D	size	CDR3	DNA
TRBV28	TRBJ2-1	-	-	CASRPLGGNEQFF	TGTGCCAGCAGACCCCTAGGGGGCAATGAGCAGTTCTTC
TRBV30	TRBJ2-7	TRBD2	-	CAWSVPRTSGAYEQYF	TGTGCCTGGAGTGTACCAAGGACTAGCGGAGCCTACGAGCAGTACTTC
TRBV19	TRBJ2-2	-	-	CASSIVAFPGELFF	TGTGCCAGTAGTATAGTAGCATTTCCCGGGGAGCTGTTTTTT
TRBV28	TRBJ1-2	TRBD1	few	CASRRSGTGGYGYTF	TGTGCCAGCAGGCGATCCGGGACAGGGGGCTATGGCTACACCTTC
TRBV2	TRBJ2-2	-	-	CASRVYAGNTGELFF	TGTGCCAGCAGGGTATATGCAGGGAACACCGGGGAGCTGTTTTTT
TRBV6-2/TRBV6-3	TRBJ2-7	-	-	CASSPQDRRYEQYF	TGTGCCAGCAGCCCGCAGGACAGACGATACGAGCAGTACTTC
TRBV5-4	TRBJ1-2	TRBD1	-	CASSLGQGEYGYTF	TGTGCCAGCAGCTTGGGACAGGGGGAGTATGGCTACACCTTC
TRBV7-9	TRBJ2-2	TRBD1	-	CASSWAVLTGVPTGELFF	TGTGCCAGCAGCTGGGCCGTTTTGACAGGGGTGCCCACCGGGGAGCTGTTTTTT
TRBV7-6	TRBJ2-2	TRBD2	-	CASSVATSGLTGELFF	TGTGCCAGCAGCGTTGCCACTAGCGGCCTCACCGGGGAGCTGTTTTTT
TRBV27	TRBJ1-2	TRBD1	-	CASSFSSLEGANYGYTF	TGTGCCAGCAGTTTTAGTAGTTTGGAGGGGGCAAATTATGGCTACACCTTC
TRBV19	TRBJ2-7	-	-	CASSITPGKQYF	TGTGCCAGTAGTATTACCCCGGGGAAGCAGTACTTC
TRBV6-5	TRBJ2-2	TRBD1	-	CASKRDRGPGELFF	TGTGCCAGCAAGCGGGACAGGGGGCCCGGGGAGCTGTTTTTT
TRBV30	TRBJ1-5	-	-	CAWSGGGGSNQPQHF	TGTGCCTGGAGTGGGGGGGGAGGCAGCAATCAGCCCCAGCATTTT
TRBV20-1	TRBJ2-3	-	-	CSASLRSGATDTQYF	TGCAGTGCTAGTTTGCGTAGCGGAGCCACAGATACGCAGTATTTT
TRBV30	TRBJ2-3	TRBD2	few	CAWSQIAGGPDTQYF	TGTGCCTGGAGTCAAATAGCGGGAGGGCCAGATACGCAGTATTTT
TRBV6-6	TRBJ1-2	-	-	CASSYGQRASDGYTF	TGTGCCAGCAGTTATGGTCAAAGGGCGTCGGATGGCTACACCTTC
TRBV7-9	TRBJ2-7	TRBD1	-	CASSLRQGQNAEQYF	TGTGCCAGCAGCTTAAGACAGGGGCAAAACGCCGAGCAGTACTTC
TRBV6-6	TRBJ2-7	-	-	CASSLGATTSYEQYF	TGTGCCAGCAGTTTGGGGGCCACCACCTCCTACGAGCAGTACTTC
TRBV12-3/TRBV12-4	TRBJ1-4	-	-	CASSYSGSEKLFF	TGTGCCAGCAGTTACTCAGGCTCGGAAAAACTGTTTTTT
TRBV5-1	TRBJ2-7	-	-	CASSLSGRPYEQYF	TGCGCCAGCAGCTTGTCGGGGAGGCCCTACGAGCAGTACTTC
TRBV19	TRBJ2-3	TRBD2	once	CASSIDGRASRDTQYF	TGTGCCAGTAGTATAGACGGGAGGGCCTCAAGAGATACGCAGTATTTT
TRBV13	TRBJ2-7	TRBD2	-	CASSPPTSGRPFYSYEQYF	TGTGCCAGCAGCCCACCGACTAGCGGGAGACCTTTTTACTCCTACGAGCAGTACTTC
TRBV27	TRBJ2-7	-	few	CASSATGAGGIEQYF	TGTGCCAGCAGTGCGACCGGGGCCGGAGGAATCGAGCAGTACTTC
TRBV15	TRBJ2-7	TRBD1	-	CATSREGQGIYEQYF	TGTGCCACCAGCAGAGAGGGACAGGGTATCTACGAGCAGTACTTC
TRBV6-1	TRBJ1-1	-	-	CASSEHVNTEAFF	TGTGCCAGCAGTGAGCACGTTAACACTGAAGCTTTCTTT
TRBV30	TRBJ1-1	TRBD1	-	CAWVLGQVGEAFF	TGTGCCTGGGTCCTCGGACAGGTCGGTGAAGCTTTCTTT
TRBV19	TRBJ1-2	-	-	CASSMDYGYTF	TGTGCCAGTAGTATGGACTATGGCTACACCTTC
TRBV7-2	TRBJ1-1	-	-	CASSLAGGAFF	TGTGCCAGCAGCTTAGCAGGGGGTGCTTTCTTT
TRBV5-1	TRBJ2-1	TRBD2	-	CASSAGLAGSYNEQFF	TGCGCCAGCAGCGCAGGACTAGCGGGGTCCTACAATGAGCAGTTCTTC
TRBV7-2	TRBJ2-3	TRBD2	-	CASSLIPGGSTDTQYF	TGTGCCAGCAGCTTAATCCCGGGAGGGAGCACAGATACGCAGTATTTT
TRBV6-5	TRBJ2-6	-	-	CASSYRSSGANVLTF	TGTGCCAGCAGTTACCGGAGCTCTGGGGCCAACGTCCTGACTTTC
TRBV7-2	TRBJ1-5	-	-	CASSQRGPQHF	TGTGCCAGCAGCCAGCGAGGGCCCCAGCATTTT
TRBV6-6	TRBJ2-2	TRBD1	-	CASSQRGQGAAGELFF	TGTGCCAGCAGCCAGAGGGGACAGGGGGCGGCCGGGGAGCTGTTTTTT
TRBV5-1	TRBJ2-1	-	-	CASSPIRTGYNEQFF	TGCGCCAGCAGCCCAATAAGGACGGGCTACAATGAGCAGTTCTTC
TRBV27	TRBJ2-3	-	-	CASIPGGWTGTTDTQYF	TGTGCCAGCATCCCGGGGGGATGGACAGGGACCACAGATACGCAGTATTTT
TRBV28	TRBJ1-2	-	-	CASAATPLIYGYTF	TGTGCCAGCGCTGCGACACCTCTTATCTATGGCTACACCTTC
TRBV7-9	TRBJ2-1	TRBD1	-	CASSHSEATGNEQFF	TGTGCCAGCAGCCACTCTGAGGCGACAGGGAATGAGCAGTTCTTC
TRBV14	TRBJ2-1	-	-	CASSQAGPNEQFF	TGTGCCAGCAGCCAAGCAGGGCCCAATGAGCAGTTCTTC
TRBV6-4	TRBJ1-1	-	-	CASSRDIRNTEAFF	TGTGCCAGCAGTAGGGACATTAGGAACACTGAAGCTTTCTTT